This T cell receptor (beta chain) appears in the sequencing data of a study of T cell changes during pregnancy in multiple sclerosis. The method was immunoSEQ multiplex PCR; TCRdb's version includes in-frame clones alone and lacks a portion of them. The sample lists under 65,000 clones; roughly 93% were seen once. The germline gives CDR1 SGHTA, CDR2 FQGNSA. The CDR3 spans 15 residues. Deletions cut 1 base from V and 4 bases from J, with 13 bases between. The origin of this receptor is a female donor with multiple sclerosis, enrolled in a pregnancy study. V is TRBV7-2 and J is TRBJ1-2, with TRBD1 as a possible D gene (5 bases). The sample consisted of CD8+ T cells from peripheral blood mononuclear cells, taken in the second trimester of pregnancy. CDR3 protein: CASSLVPGNPYGYTF. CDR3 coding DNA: TGTGCCAGCAGCTTAGTACCAGGGAACCCCTATGGCTACACCTTC.